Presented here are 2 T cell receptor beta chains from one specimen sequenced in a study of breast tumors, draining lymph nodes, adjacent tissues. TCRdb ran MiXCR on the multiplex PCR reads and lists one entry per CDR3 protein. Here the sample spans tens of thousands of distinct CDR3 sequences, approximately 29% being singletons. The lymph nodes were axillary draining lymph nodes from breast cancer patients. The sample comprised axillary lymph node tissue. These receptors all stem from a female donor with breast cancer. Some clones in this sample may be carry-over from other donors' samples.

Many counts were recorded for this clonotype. The CDR3: CASGVPSGNTIYF. The CDR3 coding sequence is TGTGCCAGCGGGGTTCCCTCTGGAAACACCATATATTTT. The chain carries TRBV7-2 and TRBJ1-3; D ambiguous. V gave up 8 bases and J gave up 0 bases, with 8 bases separating them. The CDR3 runs 13 residues. Germline V gene data show CDR1 as SGHTA and CDR2 as FQGNSA.

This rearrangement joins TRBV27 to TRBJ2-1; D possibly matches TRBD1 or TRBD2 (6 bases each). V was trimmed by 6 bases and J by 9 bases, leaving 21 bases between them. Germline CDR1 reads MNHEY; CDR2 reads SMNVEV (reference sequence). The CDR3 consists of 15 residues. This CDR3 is CASRGYRVGGSEQFF. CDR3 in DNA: TGTGCCAGCAGAGGGTACAGGGTCGGGGGCAGTGAGCAGTTCTTC.